This T cell receptor (beta chain) was documented in a study of cytomegalovirus exposure and HLA in healthy donors. Across the study: HLA-typed donors contributed around 82 million unique TCRs, which were held in an early data release. Whole-study results and caveats: Later analysis associated a missense DCLRE1C variant with TCR beta V- and J-gene trimming. The authors later found TCR association rates varying by HLA locus, with DRB1 most and HLA-C fewest. Usually a TCR sequence was rare, but some public TCRs were found in many donors.

Germline-derived CDR1 and CDR2 are SGHNT and YYREEE (reference sequence). J was trimmed by 4 bases and V by 7 bases; bases with no gene match: 8. CDR3 length equals 15 residues. To note about this clone: Its antigen is still unknown.

Primers: 60 Vbeta forward and 13 Jbeta reverse. Sequencing used immunoSEQ multiplex PCR; TCRdb keeps in-frame clones, though not all of them. The profile shows around 120,000 clones, around 78% of them singletons. Sequencing input: PBMCs. This clonotype originated in a woman in her 50s in good health and CMV-seronegative. The rearrangement joins TRBV5-4 to TRBJ2-5, with TRBD2 identical over 12 bases. The CDR3 here is CASFPPGLAGETQYF. The CDR3 DNA reads TGTGCCAGCTTCCCTCCGGGACTAGCGGGAGAGACCCAGTACTTC.